This TCR beta chain was found in a study of T-cell reconstitution after alpha-beta-depleted transplantation in children. As it was prepared, the TCRbeta library received unique molecular identifiers. TCRdb called the PCR reads again in MiXCR, with one record for every CDR3 protein. Of 580,000 or so distinct CDR3 sequences in the sample, about 21% were seen once. Sequences were derived from PBMCs, mostly from graft donor cells, sampled 360 days after TCRalphabeta/CD19-depleted stem cell transplant. The receptor comes from a boy under two years old who had a stem cell transplant for acute myeloid leukemia, so the T cells may come from the graft donor.

The CDR3 sequence is CSAVAGAPRHTDTQYF. CDR3 DNA sequence: TGCAGTGCCGTGGCGGGGGCCCCGCGACACACAGATACGCAGTATTTT. This rearrangement joins TRBV20-1 to TRBJ2-3, with a tentative D call TRBD2 (7 bases). Between the trimmed V and J ends, which lost 6 bases and 2 bases, there was a span of 21 bases. There are 16 residues in the CDR3. The germline CDR1 and CDR2 sequences are DFQATT and SNEGSKA (reference sequence).